What follows are 14 T cell receptor beta chains derived from one specimen sequenced in a study of T cells after yellow fever vaccination. TCRdb processed the 5' RACE reads anew with MiXCR; each CDR3 protein has one entry. Of about 350,000 distinct CDR3 sequences in the sample, roughly 8.6% were seen once. The sample in question was PBMCs, obtained roughly 46 days after the first yellow fever vaccination. The receptors come from a man younger than 35 who received the YFV17D yellow fever vaccine.

The chain carries TRBV20-1 and TRBJ2-5; 8 positions match TRBD2. With V trimmed by 6 bases and J by 1 base, 10 bases remained unmatched. Germline lookup yields CDR1 DFQATT and CDR2 SNEGSKA (reference sequence). The CDR3 extends over 15 amino acids. In DNA, the CDR3 is TGCAGTGCCGGCGGCACTAGCGGACTCCAAGAGACCCAGTACTTC. Translating gives CSAGGTSGLQETQYF.

This clonotype was found a few times. This chain connects TRBV6-1 to TRBJ2-7; possibly TRBD1 for D (5 bases). V was trimmed by 6 bases and J by 4 bases, leaving 13 bases between them. Germline V gene sequence: CDR1 MNHNS, CDR2 SASEGT. The CDR3 loop spans 13 amino acids. As DNA, the CDR3 is TGTGCCAGCAGCCCGAAAGGGGTATACGAGCAGTACGTC. Translation: CASSPKGVYEQYV.

This clonotype was observed many times. This chain connects TRBV5-1 to TRBJ2-7; 8 positions agree with TRBD2. V shed 1 base and J 3 bases; nucleotides not matched to a gene: 12. Germline CDR1 and CDR2: SGHRS and YFSETQ. The CDR3 extends over 17 amino acids. In DNA, the CDR3 is TGCGCCAGCAGCTTGAAGTTCGGGGGGGACATCATCTACGAGCAGTACTTC. This encodes CASSLKFGGDIIYEQYF.

This clonotype has more than one count but fewer than ten. The rearrangement links TRBV7-9 to TRBJ1-2, with D perhaps TRBD1 (5 bases). V lost 2 bases, J lost 7 bases, and 14 bases lay in between. The CDR3 sequence is 14 residues long. The germline V gene has CDR1 SEHNR and CDR2 FQNEAQ (reference sequence). CDR3 sequence: CASSLSAGTGGYTF. As DNA, the CDR3 is TGTGCCAGCAGCTTATCGGCAGGGACCGGTGGCTACACCTTC.

This clonotype was seen a few times. This chain joins TRBV3-1 and TRBJ2-5; the match to TRBD2 covers 8 bases. The CDR3 has 14 residues. The J segment lost 5 bases and the V segment lost 1 base, leaving 3 bases of the junction unmatched. Germline assignment: CDR1 LGHDT and CDR2 YNNKEL (reference sequence). Written as DNA, the CDR3 is TGTGCCAGCAGCCAAGCGGGGGGGCCTGAGACCCAGTACTTC. Residues: CASSQAGGPETQYF.

The chain links TRBV7-2 to TRBJ2-6, with no clear D. V dropped 4 bases and J dropped 4 bases, with 11 bases sitting between them. Germline assignment: CDR1 SGHTA and CDR2 FQGNSA. CDR3 length: 15 residues. CDR3 sequence (DNA): TGTGCCAGCAGCTCCGGGCCGTGGGGGGCCAACGTCCTGACTTTC. This codes for CASSSGPWGANVLTF.

Many counts were recorded for this clonotype. V is TRBV7-3 and J is TRBJ2-3; D tentatively reads TRBD1 or TRBD2 (5 bases each). Per germline, CDR1 SGHTA and CDR2 FQGTGA. This CDR3 is 14 amino acids long. The V end lost 8 bases, the J end lost 2 bases, and 14 bases lay between the germline ends. CDR3 loop: CASGAGANTDTQYF. CDR3 nucleotides: TGTGCCAGCGGGGCCGGGGCGAACACAGATACGCAGTATTTT.

In this sample, this clonotype turned up a few times. J is TRBJ2-1 and V is TRBV3-1, with 10 bases matching TRBD2. V was pared by 4 bases and J by 5 bases, with 5 bases of the junction left unmatched. Per germline, CDR1 LGHDT and CDR2 YNNKEL (reference sequence). The CDR3 is 15 residues long. The DNA for the CDR3 is TGTGCCAGCAGCCCCCTAGCGGGGGTGGACAATGAGCAGTTCTTC. Protein: CASSPLAGVDNEQFF.

Worth noting for this clonotype: The junction differs from germline at one of its ends, possibly a read error. The chain uses TRBV7-9 and TRBJ1-6; no firm D call. The CDR3 runs 17 residues. In germline, CDR1 is SEHNR, CDR2 FQNEAQ (reference sequence). CDR3 coding DNA: TGTGCCAGCAGCTTAACGGCCGGACTAGGGCATAAGTCACCCCTCCGCTTT. Its translation: CASSLTAGLGHKSPLRF.

This clonotype was observed a few times. V and J are TRBV12-3 or TRBV12-4 and TRBJ2-3, with TRBD2 matching 7 bases. Germline trimming cut 7 bases from V and 2 bases from J; bases unmatched to any gene: 6. This CDR3 has 14 amino acids. CDR3 residues: CASKGRGFTDTQYF. The CDR3 coding sequence is TGTGCCAGCAAAGGGCGGGGGTTCACAGATACGCAGTATTTT.

This clonotype has only a few counts. The chain is built from TRBV2 and TRBJ1-6; 9 bases fit TRBD1. Losses at the gene ends were 6 bases for V and 6 bases for J; bases not matched to a gene: 0. The CDR3 covers 13 residues. CDR1 and CDR2 (germline): SNHLY, FYNNEI. CDR3 nucleotide sequence: TGTGCCAGCAGGGGACAGGGTAATTCACCCCTCCACTTT. Its protein product is CASRGQGNSPLHF.

J is TRBJ1-5 and V is TRBV20-1, with D perhaps TRBD1 (5 bases). Trimming shortened V by 1 base and J by 6 bases, and 10 bases separated the two germline ends. The germline V gene has CDR1 DFQATT and CDR2 SNEGSKA (reference sequence). The CDR3 sequence is 13 residues long. The CDR3 loop is CSARAGVGQPQHF. CDR3 bases: TGCAGTGCTAGAGCGGGGGTGGGTCAGCCCCAGCATTTT.

The CDR3 coding sequence is TGTGCCAGCAGTGCGAACGACTTAGTGGAAGATACGCAGTATTTT. The encoded protein is CASSANDLVEDTQYF. The chain carries TRBV28 and TRBJ2-3; D gene uncertain. V lost 5 bases and J lost 5, with 17 bases in between. This CDR3 region has 15 residues. Per the germline V gene, CDR1 is MDHEN and CDR2 is SYDVKM.

This clonotype was seen a handful of times. V gene TRBV10-3 combines with J gene TRBJ1-3; D remains unclear. With 0 bases removed from V and 0 bases from J, the gap between germline ends came to 6 bases. This CDR3 has 15 amino acids. Germline V lookup: CDR1 ENHRY, CDR2 SYGVKD. CDR3 in amino acids: CAISESSASGNTIYF. The CDR3 DNA reads as TGTGCCATCAGTGAGTCGTCCGCCTCTGGAAACACCATATATTTT.